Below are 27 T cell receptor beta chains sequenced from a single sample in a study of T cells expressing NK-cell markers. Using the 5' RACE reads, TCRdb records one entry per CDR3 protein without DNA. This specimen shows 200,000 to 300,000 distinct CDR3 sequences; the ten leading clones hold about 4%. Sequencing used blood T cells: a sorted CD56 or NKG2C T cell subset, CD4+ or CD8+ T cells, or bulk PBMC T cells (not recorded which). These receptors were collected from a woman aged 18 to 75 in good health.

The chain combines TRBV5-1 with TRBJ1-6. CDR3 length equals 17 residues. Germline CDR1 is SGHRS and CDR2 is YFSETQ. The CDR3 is CASSLIGQGGMSSPLHF.

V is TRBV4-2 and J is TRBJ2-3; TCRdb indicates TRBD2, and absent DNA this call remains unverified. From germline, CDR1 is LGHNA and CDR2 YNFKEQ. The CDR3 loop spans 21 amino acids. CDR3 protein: CASSGGTSGSRVTIGTDTQYF.

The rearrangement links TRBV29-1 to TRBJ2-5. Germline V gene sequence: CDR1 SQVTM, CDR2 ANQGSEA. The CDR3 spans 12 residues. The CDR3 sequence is CSVRQYQETQYF.

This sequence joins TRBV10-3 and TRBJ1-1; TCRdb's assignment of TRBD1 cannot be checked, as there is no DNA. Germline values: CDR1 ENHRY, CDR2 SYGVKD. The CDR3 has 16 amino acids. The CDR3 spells CAISDPRTGGITEAFF.

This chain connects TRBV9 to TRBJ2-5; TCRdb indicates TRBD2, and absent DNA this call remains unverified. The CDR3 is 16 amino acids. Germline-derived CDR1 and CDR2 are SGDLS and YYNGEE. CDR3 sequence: CASSVASRRGQETQYF. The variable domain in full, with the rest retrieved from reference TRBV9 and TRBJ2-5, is DSGVTQTPKHLITATGQRVTLRCSPRSGDLSVYWYQQSLDQGLQFLIQYYNGEERAKGNILERFSAQQFPDLHSELNLSSLELGDSALYFCASSVASRRGQETQYFGPGTRLLVL.

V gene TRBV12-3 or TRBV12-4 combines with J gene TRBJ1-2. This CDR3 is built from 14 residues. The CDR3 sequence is CASSFGSFAYGYTF.

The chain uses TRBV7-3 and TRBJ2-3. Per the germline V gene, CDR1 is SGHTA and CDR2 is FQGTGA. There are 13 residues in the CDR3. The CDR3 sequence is CASSLKYTDTQYF.

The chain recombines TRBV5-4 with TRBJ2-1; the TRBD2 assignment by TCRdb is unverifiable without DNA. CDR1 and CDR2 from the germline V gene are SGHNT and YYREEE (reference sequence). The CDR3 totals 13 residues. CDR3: CASSLARRLPEFF. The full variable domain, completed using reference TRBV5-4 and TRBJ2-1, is ETGVTQSPTHLIKTRGQQVTLRCSSQSGHNTVSWYQQALGQGPQFIFQYYREEENGRGNFPPRFSGLQFPNYSSELNVNALELDDSALYLCASSLARRLPEFFGPGTRLTVL.

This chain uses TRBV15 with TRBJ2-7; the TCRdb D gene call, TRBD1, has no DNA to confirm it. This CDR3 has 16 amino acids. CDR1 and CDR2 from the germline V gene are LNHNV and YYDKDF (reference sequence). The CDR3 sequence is CATSRDRGQGAYEQYF.

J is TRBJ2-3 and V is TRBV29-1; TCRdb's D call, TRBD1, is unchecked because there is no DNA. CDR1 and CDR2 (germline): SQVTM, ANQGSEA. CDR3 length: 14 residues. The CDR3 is CSVERGKVPDTQYF.

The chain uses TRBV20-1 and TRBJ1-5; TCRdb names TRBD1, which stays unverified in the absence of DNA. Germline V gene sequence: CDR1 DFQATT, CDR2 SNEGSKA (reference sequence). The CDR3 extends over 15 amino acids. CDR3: CSARTTGVSNQPQHF.

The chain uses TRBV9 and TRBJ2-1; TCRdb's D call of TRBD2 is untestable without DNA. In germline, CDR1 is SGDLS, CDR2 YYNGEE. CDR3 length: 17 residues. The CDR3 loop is CASSVERLAGGPSEQFF.

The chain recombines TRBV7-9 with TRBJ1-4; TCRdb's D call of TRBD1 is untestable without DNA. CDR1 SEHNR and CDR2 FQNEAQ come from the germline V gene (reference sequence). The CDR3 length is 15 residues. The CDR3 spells CASSQPAGANEKLFF.

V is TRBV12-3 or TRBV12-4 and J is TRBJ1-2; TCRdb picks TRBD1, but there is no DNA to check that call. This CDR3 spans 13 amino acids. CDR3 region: CASSLVDSHGYTF.

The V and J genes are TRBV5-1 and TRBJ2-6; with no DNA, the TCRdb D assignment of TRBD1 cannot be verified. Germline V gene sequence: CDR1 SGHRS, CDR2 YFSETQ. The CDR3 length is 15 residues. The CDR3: CASSSGTAGANVLTF.

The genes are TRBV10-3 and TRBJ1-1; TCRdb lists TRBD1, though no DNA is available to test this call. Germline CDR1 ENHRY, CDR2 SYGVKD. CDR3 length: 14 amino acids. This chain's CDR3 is CAISDQGANTEAFF.

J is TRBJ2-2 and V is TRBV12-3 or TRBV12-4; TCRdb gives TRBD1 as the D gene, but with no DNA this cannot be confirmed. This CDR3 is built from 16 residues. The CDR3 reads CASSLRTGGSTGELFF.

CDR3 protein: CSVEAGTSGANVLTF. The chain employs TRBV29-1 and TRBJ2-6. The germline V gene encodes CDR1 SQVTM and CDR2 ANQGSEA. This CDR3 is 15 amino acids long.

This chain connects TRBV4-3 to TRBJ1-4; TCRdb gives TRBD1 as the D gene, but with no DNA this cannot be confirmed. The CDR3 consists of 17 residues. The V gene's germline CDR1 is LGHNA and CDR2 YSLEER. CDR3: CASSQADRGIANEKLFF.

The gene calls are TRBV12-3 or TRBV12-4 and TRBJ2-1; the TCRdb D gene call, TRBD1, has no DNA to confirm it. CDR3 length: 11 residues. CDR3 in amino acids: CASSFRDEQFF.

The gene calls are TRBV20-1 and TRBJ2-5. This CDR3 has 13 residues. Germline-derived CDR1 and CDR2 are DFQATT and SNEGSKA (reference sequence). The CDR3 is CSASGESQETQYF.

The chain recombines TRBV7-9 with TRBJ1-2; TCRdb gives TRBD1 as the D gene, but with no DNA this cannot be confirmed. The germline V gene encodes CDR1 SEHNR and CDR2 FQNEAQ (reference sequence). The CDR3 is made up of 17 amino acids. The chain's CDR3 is CASSLTSAKGTNYGYTF.

This CDR3 is CASSEAMNTEAFF. The chain has TRBV6-1 and TRBJ1-1. The CDR3 spans 13 residues. Germline V lookup: CDR1 MNHNS, CDR2 SASEGT.

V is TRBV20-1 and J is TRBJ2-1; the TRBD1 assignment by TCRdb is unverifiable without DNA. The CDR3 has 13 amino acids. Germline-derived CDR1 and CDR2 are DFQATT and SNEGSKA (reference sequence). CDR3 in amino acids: CSAPEPGQRGGFF.

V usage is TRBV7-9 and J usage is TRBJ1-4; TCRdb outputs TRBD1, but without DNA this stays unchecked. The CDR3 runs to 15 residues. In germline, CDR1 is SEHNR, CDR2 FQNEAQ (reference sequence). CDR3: CASSSRTGGSEKLFF.

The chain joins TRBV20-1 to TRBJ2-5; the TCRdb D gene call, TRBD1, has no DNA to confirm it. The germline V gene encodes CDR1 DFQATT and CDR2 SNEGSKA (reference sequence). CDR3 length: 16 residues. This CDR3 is CSARPGGLHYQETQYF.

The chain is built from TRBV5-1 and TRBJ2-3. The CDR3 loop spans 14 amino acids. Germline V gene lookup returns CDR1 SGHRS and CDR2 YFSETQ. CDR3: CASSLDFLTDTQYF.